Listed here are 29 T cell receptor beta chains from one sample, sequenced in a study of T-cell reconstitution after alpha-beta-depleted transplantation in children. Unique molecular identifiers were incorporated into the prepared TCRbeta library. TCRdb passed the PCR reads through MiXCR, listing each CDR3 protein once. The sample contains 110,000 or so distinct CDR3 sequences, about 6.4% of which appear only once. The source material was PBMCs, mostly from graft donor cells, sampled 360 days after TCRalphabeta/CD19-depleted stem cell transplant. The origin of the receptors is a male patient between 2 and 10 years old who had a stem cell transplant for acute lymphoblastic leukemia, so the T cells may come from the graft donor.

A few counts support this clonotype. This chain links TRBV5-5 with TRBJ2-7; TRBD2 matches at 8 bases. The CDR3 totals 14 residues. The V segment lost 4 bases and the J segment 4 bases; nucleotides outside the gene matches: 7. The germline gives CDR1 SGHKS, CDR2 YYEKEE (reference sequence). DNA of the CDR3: TGTGCCAGCAGCCCGGGACTAGAGGTTTACGAGCAGTACTTC. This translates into CASSPGLEVYEQYF.

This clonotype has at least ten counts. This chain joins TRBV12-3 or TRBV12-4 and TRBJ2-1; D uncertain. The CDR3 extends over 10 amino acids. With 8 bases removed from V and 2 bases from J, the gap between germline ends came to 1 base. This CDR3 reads CASAYNEQFF. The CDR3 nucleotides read TGTGCCAGCGCCTACAATGAGCAGTTCTTC.

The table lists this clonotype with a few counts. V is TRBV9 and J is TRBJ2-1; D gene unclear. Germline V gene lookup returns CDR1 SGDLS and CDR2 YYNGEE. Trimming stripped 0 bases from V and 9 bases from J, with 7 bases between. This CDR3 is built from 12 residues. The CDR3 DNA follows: TGTGCCAGCAGCGTAGGTGAGAGTGAGCAGTTCTTC. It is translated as CASSVGESEQFF.

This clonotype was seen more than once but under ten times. CDR3 bases: TGTGCCAGCAGCCAGAAAGGGTGGCCCTACGAGCAGTACTTC. Amino acid sequence: CASSQKGWPYEQYF. This chain links TRBV7-2 with TRBJ2-7; D is ambiguous. The CDR3 extends over 14 amino acids. Germline V gene data show CDR1 as SGHTA and CDR2 as FQGNSA. The V gene lost 5 bases and the J gene lost 2 bases, with 13 bases spanning the gap.

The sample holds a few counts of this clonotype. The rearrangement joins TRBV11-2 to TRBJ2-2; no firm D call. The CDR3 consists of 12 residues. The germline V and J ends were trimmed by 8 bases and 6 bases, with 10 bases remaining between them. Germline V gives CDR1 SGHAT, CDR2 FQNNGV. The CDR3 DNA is TGTGCCAGCCAAAAATCCCCCGGGGAGCTGTTTTTT. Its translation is CASQKSPGELFF. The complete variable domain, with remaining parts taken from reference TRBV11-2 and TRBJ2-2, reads EAGVAQSPRYKIIEKRQSVAFWCNPISGHATLYWYQQILGQGPKLLIQFQNNGVVDDSQLPKDRFSAERLKGVDSTLKIQPAKLEDSAVYLCASQKSPGELFFGEGSRLTVL.

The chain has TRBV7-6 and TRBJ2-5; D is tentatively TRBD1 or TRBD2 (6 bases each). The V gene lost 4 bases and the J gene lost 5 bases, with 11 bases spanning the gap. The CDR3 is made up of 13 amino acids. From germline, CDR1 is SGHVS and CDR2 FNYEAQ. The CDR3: CASSSRGEETQYF. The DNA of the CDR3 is TGTGCCAGCAGCTCAAGGGGGGAGGAGACCCAGTACTTC.

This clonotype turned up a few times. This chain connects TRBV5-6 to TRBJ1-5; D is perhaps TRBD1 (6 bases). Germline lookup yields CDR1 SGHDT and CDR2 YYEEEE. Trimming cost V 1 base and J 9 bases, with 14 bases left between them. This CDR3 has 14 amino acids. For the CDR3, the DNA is TGTGCCAGCAGCTTGAACGGGGGCCCCCCGCCCCAGCATTTT. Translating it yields CASSLNGGPPPQHF.

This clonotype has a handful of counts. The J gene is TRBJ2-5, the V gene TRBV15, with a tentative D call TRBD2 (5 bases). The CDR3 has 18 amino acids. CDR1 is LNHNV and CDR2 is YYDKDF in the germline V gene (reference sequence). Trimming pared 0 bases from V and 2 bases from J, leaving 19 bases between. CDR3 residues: CATSRDRLKFPGQETQYF. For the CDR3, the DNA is TGTGCCACCAGCAGAGATCGCCTTAAATTCCCGGGACAAGAGACCCAGTACTTC.

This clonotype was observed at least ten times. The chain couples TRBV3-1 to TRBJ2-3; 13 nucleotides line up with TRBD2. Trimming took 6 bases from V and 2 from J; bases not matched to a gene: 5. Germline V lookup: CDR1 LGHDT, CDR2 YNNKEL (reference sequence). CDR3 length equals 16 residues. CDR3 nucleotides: TGTGCCAGCAGATTCGGACTAGCGGGGGCCACAGATACGCAGTATTTT. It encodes CASRFGLAGATDTQYF.

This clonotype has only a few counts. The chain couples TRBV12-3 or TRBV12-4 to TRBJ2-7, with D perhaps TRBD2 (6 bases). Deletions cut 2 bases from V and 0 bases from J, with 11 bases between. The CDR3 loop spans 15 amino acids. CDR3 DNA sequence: TGTGCCAGCAGTTTAATCGGAGGGAGCTCCTACGAGCAGTACTTC. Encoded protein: CASSLIGGSSYEQYF.

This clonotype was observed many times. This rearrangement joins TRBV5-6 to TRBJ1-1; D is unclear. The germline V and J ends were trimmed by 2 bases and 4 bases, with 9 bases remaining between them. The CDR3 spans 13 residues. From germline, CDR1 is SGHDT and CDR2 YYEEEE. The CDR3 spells CASSFFPGTEAFF. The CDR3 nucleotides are TGTGCCAGCAGCTTCTTTCCGGGCACTGAAGCTTTCTTT. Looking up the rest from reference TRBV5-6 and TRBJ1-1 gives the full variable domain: DAGVTQSPTHLIKTRGQQVTLRCSPKSGHDTVSWYQQALGQGPQFIFQYYEEEERQRGNFPDRFSGHQFPNYSSELNVNALLLGDSALYLCASSFFPGTEAFFGQGTRLTVV.

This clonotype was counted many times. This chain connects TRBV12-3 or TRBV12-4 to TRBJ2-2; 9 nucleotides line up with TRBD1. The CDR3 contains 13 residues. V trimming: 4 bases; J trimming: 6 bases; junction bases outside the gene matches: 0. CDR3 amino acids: CASSWTGAGELFF. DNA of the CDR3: TGTGCCAGCAGTTGGACAGGGGCCGGGGAGCTGTTTTTT.

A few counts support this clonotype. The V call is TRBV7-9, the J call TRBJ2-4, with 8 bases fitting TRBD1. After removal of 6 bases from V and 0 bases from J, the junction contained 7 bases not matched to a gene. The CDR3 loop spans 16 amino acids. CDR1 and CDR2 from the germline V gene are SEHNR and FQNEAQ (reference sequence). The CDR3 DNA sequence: TGTGCCAGCAGAAGTGGACAGGGATTAGCCAAAAACATTCAGTACTTC. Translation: CASRSGQGLAKNIQYF.

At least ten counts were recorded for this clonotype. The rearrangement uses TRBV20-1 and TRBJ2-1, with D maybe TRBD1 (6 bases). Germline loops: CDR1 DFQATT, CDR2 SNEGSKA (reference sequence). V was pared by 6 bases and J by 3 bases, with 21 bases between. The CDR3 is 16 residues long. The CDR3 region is CSAAQGSQFHYNEQFF. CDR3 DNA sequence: TGCAGTGCCGCGCAGGGGAGCCAATTCCACTACAATGAGCAGTTCTTC.

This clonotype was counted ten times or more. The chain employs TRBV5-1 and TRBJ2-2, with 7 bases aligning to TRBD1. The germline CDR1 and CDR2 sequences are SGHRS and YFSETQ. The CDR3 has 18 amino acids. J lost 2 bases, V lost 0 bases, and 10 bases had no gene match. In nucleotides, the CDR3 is TGCGCCAGCAGCTTGGACCAACAGGGGCTGTCCAACACCGGGGAGCTGTTTTTT. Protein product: CASSLDQQGLSNTGELFF.

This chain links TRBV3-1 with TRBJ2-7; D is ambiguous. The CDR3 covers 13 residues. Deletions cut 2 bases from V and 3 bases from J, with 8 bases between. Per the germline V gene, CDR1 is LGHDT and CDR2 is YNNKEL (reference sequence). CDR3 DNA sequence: TGTGCCAGCAGCCAACTGGGGTACTACGAGCAGTACTTC. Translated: CASSQLGYYEQYF.

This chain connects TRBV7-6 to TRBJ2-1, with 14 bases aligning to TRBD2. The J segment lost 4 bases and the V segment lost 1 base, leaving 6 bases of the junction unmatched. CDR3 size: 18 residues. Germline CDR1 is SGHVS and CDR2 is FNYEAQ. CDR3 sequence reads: CASSLGLAGGPGYNEQFF. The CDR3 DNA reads TGTGCCAGCAGCTTAGGACTAGCGGGAGGGCCGGGTTACAATGAGCAGTTCTTC.

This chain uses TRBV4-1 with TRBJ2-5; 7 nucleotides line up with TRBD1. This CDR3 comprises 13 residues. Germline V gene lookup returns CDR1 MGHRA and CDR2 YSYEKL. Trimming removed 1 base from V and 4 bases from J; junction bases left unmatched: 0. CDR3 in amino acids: CASSQGTGETQYF. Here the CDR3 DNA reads TGCGCCAGCAGCCAAGGGACAGGAGAGACCCAGTACTTC.

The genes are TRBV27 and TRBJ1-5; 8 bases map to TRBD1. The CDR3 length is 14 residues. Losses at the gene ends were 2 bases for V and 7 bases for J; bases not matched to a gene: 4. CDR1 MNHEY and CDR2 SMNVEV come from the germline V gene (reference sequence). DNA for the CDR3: TGTGCCAGCAGTTTAAACCACAGGGGGCAGCCCCAGCATTTT. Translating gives CASSLNHRGQPQHF.

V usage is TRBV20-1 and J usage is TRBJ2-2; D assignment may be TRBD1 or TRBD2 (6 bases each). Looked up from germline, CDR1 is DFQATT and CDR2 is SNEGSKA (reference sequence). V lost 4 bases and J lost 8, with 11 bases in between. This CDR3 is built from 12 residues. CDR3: CSATRGPGELFF. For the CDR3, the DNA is TGCAGTGCTACACGGGGGCCGGGGGAGCTGTTTTTT.

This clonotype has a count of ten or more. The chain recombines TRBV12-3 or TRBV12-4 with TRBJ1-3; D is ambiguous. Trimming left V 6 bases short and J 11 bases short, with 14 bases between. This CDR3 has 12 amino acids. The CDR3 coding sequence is TGTGCCAGCAGCCCCGTACAAACCGCCATATATTTT. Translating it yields CASSPVQTAIYF.

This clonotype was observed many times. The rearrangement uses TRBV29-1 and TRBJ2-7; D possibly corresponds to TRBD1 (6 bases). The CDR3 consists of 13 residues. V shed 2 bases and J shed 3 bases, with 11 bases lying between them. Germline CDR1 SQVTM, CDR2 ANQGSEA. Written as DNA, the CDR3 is TGCAGCGTTGAAACAGGGATCCGCTACGAGCAGTACTTC. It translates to CSVETGIRYEQYF.

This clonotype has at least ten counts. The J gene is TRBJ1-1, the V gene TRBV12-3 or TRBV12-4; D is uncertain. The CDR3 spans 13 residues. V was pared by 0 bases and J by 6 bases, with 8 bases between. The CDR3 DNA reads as TGTGCCAGCAGTTTAGCGTGGCGGGCTGAAGCTTTCTTT. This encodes CASSLAWRAEAFF.

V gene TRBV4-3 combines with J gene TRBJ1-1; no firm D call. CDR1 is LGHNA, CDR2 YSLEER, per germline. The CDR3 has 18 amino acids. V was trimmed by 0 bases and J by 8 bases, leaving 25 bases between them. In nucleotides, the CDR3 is TGCGCCAGCAGCCAAGATCCCGTCACTATATCGCTTCGGACCGAAGCTTTCTTT. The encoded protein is CASSQDPVTISLRTEAFF.

The CDR3 here is CASSTRPPRELFF. The CDR3 region has the DNA TGTGCCAGCAGCACCAGACCTCCCCGGGAGCTGTTTTTT. J is TRBJ2-2 and V is TRBV7-2; unclear D gene. V was pared by 5 bases and J by 9 bases, with 13 bases between. The CDR3 consists of 13 residues. From germline, CDR1 is SGHTA and CDR2 FQGNSA. Drawing the rest from reference TRBV7-2 and TRBJ2-2, the complete variable domain is GAGVSQSPSNKVTEKGKDVELRCDPISGHTALYWYRQSLGQGLEFLIYFQGNSAPDKSGLPSDRFSAERTGGSVSTLTIQRTQQEDSAVYLCASSTRPPRELFFGEGSRLTVL.

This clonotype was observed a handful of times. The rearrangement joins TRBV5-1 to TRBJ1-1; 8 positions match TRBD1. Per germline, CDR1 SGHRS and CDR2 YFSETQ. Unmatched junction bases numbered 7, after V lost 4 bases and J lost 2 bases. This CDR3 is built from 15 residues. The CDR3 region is CASSKNRGGNTEAFF. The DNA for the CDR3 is TGCGCCAGCAGCAAAAACAGGGGGGGAAACACTGAAGCTTTCTTT.

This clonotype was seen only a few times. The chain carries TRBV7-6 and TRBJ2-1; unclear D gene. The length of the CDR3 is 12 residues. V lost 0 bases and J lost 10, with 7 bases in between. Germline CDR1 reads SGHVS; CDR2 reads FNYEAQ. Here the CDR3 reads CASSLAGREQFF. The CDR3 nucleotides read TGTGCCAGCAGCTTAGCGGGCCGGGAGCAGTTCTTC.

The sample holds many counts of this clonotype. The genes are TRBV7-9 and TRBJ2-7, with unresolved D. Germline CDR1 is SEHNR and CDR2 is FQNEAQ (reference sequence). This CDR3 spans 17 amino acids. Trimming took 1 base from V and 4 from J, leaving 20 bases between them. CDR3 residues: CASSLDIGNAIVYEQYF. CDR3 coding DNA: TGTGCCAGCAGCTTAGACATTGGAAACGCGATAGTTTACGAGCAGTACTTC. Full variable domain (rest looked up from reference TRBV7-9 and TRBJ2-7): DTGVSQNPRHKITKRGQNVTFRCDPISEHNRLYWYRQTLGQGPEFLTYFQNEAQLEKSRLLSDRFSAERPKGSFSTLEIQRTEQGDSAMYLCASSLDIGNAIVYEQYFGPGTRLTVT.

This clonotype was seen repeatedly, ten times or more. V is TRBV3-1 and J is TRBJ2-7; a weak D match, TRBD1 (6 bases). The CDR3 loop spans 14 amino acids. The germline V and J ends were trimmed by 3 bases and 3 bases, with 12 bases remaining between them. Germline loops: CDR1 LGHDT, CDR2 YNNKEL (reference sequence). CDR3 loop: CASSHRGQYYEQYF. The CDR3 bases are TGTGCCAGCAGCCATCGCGGACAGTACTACGAGCAGTACTTC.